The T cell receptor beta chain under discussion was sequenced for a study of identifying expanded T cells in peripheral blood. Study-wide points: Differentially abundant clones: roughly 1.2 between replicates, just under 17 at around 2 weeks, roughly 18 at four.

Collection occurred without any documented infections or immune events in donors. A word on this clone: Its antigen is undetermined.

Profiled with immunoSEQ multiplex PCR; TCRdb holds only in-frame clones, not every one. The table lists 100,000 or so clones, 87% of them singletons, with approximately 18% in the top ten. The CDR3 runs 14 residues. The trim removed 4 bases at V and 7 bases at J, leaving 7 bases unmatched. Per germline, CDR1 SGDLS and CDR2 YYNGEE. The receptor comes from a person aged 18 to 70 in good health. The genes are TRBV9 and TRBJ2-4; 8 nucleotides agree with TRBD1. Sequenced input: blood. Written as DNA, the CDR3 is TGTGCCAGCAGCCGAGATCACAGGGGGAACATTCAGTACTTC. It translates to CASSRDHRGNIQYF. The whole variable domain, filled in from reference TRBV9 and TRBJ2-4, reads DSGVTQTPKHLITATGQRVTLRCSPRSGDLSVYWYQQSLDQGLQFLIQYYNGEERAKGNILERFSAQQFPDLHSELNLSSLELGDSALYFCASSRDHRGNIQYFGAGTRLSVL.